The clone carrying this T cell receptor (beta chain) was picked up many times. The antigen is unknown. This sample is drawn from a study of neurological immune-mediated disorders. Broader study findings: No expanded-clone CDR3 amino acid sequence recurred across subjects, suggesting private TCR-beta repertoires. HTLV-1-associated myelopathy had the most TCR clonal expansion, and multiple sclerosis had the least, less than healthy controls.

Trimming removed 1 base at V and 3 bases at J, with 22 bases between. The CDR3 sequence is 18 residues long. Germline V CDR1 and CDR2: SGHRS, YFSETQ. The sorted libraries were made from 1 million CD4+ or CD8+ T cells. The cDNA was generated through 5'RACE incorporating 10-nucleotide random UMIs. TCRdb passed the 5' RACE reads through MiXCR, listing each CDR3 protein once. In the table there are over 45,000 distinct CDR3 sequences, just under 6% of which are singletons. Specimen: CD4+ T cells from blood. This sequence originates from a woman between 18 and 30 years old with multiple sclerosis. The genes are TRBV5-1 and TRBJ1-1; no firm D call. This CDR3 reads CASSLFQFLKTSYTEAFF. CDR3 nucleotide sequence: TGCGCCAGCAGCTTGTTTCAATTCCTCAAGACGTCCTACACTGAAGCTTTCTTT.